This TCR beta chain came from a study of blood T cell repertoires in COVID-19 (dated by TCRdb to about 2020). About the investigation overall: Samples covering the acute and convalescent phases of COVID-19 were provided by collaborators in the United States, Italy and Spain. The prospective study material was composed of cDNA or gDNA derived from T cells, B-cell-depleted T cells, or PBMCs. The dataset comprised deeply sampled blood TCRbeta repertoires from subjects exposed to, actively infected with, or recovered from COVID-19. A freely available public database, intended as a resource for researchers studying the immune response to SARS-CoV-2, is where the repertoires were released. Samples were obtained from the ongoing ImmuneRACE study (first 160 participants) and from 1,200 or so subjects provided by 6 global collaborators. A de-identified subject ID, COVID-19 status, age in years and sex were almost always included in the sample metadata. Where available, HLA class I and class II types were taken from metadata supplied by the sample provider and were not determined by assay-based typing. What the study reported, not specific to this receptor: Clinical and demographic metadata were provided uncurated, with the amount varying by source and participant.

About this clone: No cognate antigen has been identified for it. Base qualities are not provided; no much larger clone lies one nucleotide away.

Based on the germline V gene, the CDR1 and CDR2 sequences are MNHEY and SVGAGI. The CDR3 runs 15 residues from the cysteine to the phenylalanine. Only the CDR3 DNA stays, 45 bases, in frame from base 1. Here V drops 0 bases and J drops 7 bases, and the junction holds 8 bases not matched to any gene. In the prospective study, participants were roughly 18 to 95 years old, resided in fewer than 25 geographic areas of the United States, and were enrolled through a virtual design. In the prospective study, participants were assigned to cohorts based on the clinical history participants reported in a screening survey and a study questionnaire. Recovered participants in ImmuneRACE Cohort 3 were defined by two consecutive negative NP/OP PCR tests, clearance by a healthcare professional, or resolution of symptoms. Each participant in the prospective study had whole blood, serum and a nasopharyngeal or oropharyngeal swab collected by mobile phlebotomists. Prospective study participants could optionally give additional blood draws and questionnaires over an approximately 2-month period. Before DNA extraction, blood samples from the prospective study were shipped at room temperature or frozen.

The immunoSEQ Assay, a bias-controlled multiplex PCR, was used to amplify TCRbeta CDR3 regions from genomic DNA. Per the original workflow: The number of nucleated cells in each sample was estimated by amplification of reference gene primers within the assay. To quantify the absolute abundance of each unique TCRbeta CDR3 rearrangement, sequence reads were collapsed and filtered. Productive Simpson clonality was computed per sample as the square root of Simpson's diversity index over productive rearrangements. TCRdb provides this immuneACCESS table in a form limited to in-frame rearrangements. Some clones are lacking; in checked studies, under half of them reflect an unresolved V gene, and why the rest are absent is not known. The V and J calls and the clone size are those of that table, but D and trimming were determined from the DNA. For this sample there are around 380,000 clones; more than 70% appear just once. The ten most abundant clones make up 1.3% of the sample.

Sequenced: PBMCs or T cells enriched from blood (not recorded which). The V gene is TRBV6-5 and the J gene is TRBJ2-5; 7 bases in between match TRBD1. This sequence was found in a man younger than 45 who had recovered from COVID-19. The DNA is as follows: TGTGCCAGCAGTTACTCGCCACAGGGGCTAGGGACCCAGTACTTC. Translated, this is CASSYSPQGLGTQYF.